The next 29 T cell receptor beta chains were all read from a single sample in a study of T cell repertoires in ileal Crohn's disease. Profiled with immunoSEQ multiplex PCR; TCRdb holds only in-frame clones, not every one. This table has some 11,000 clones, around three quarters appearing once. Material: ileal tissue. These receptors were collected from an adult with Crohn's disease.

CDR3 in amino acids: CASSSSPEANTGELFF. The CDR3 DNA sequence: TGCGCCAGCAGCTCGTCTCCGGAGGCGAACACCGGGGAGCTGTTTTTT. The chain has TRBV5-1 and TRBJ2-2; D perhaps matches TRBD2 (5 bases). This CDR3 spans 16 amino acids. V was trimmed by 3 bases and J by 0 bases, leaving 12 bases between them. Germline loops: CDR1 SGHRS, CDR2 YFSETQ. Combining the CDR3 with reference TRBV5-1 and TRBJ2-2 gives the whole variable domain KAGVTQTPRYLIKTRGQQVTLSCSPISGHRSVSWYQQTPGQGLQFLFEYFSETQRNKGNFPGRFSGRQFSNSRSEMNVSTLELGDSALYLCASSSSPEANTGELFFGEGSRLTVL.

The gene calls are TRBV7-8 and TRBJ1-1; 7 nucleotides match TRBD1. Germline assignment: CDR1 SGHVS and CDR2 FQNEAQ. Trimming took 1 base from V and 1 from J; bases not matched to a gene: 3. The CDR3 runs 15 residues. The CDR3 DNA follows: TGTGCCAGCAGCTTAGAGGGGGCCTCGAACACTGAAGCTTTCTTT. Amino acids: CASSLEGASNTEAFF.

The chain is built from TRBV25-1 and TRBJ1-1; maybe TRBD1 (5 bases). The length of the CDR3 is 13 residues. CDR1 and CDR2 from the germline V gene are MGHDK and SYGVNS. The germline V and J ends were trimmed by 8 bases and 4 bases, with 14 bases remaining between them. CDR3 protein: CASEGGGSTEAFF. The CDR3 nucleotides read TGTGCCAGCGAAGGTGGGGGGAGCACTGAAGCTTTCTTT. The whole variable domain, remainder taken from reference TRBV25-1 and TRBJ1-1, is EADIYQTPRYLVIGTGKKITLECSQTMGHDKMYWYQQDPGMELHLIHYSYGVNSTEKGDLSSESTVSRIRTEHFPLTLESARPSHTSQYLCASEGGGSTEAFFGQGTRLTVV.

The gene calls are TRBV27 and TRBJ1-5, with 11 bases aligning to TRBD1. The CDR3 extends over 14 amino acids. CDR1 is MNHEY, CDR2 SMNVEV, per germline (reference sequence). J gave up 7 bases and V 6 bases, and 5 bases lay outside the gene matches. DNA for the CDR3: TGTGCCAGCAGGGGACGGACAGGGGGCCAGCCCCAGCATTTT. It yields the protein CASRGRTGGQPQHF.

The chain is built from TRBV7-6 and TRBJ2-7; TRBD1 aligns across 9 bases. After removal of 4 bases from V and 5 bases from J, the junction contained 6 bases not matched to a gene. The CDR3 sequence is 14 residues long. Germline V lookup: CDR1 SGHVS, CDR2 FNYEAQ. The CDR3 here is CASSSGTGRNEQYF. The DNA of the CDR3 is TGTGCCAGCAGCTCTGGGACAGGGAGAAACGAGCAGTACTTC.

This chain links TRBV30 with TRBJ1-2, with unresolved D. Germline V gene sequence: CDR1 GTSNPN, CDR2 SVGIG (reference sequence). Trimming pared 2 bases from V and 8 bases from J, leaving 15 bases between. The length of the CDR3 is 13 residues. Here the CDR3 DNA reads TGTGCCTGGAGTCTCTCCGGCAGCGCGGGCTACACCTTC. Amino acids: CAWSLSGSAGYTF.

The chain uses TRBV6-1 and TRBJ2-7; D is possibly TRBD2 (6 bases). The length of the CDR3 is 15 residues. Germline V gene data show CDR1 as MNHNS and CDR2 as SASEGT. V lost 4 bases, J lost 5 bases, and 18 bases lay in between. In DNA, the CDR3 is TGTGCCAGCAGTGGGGGGGAAAGGGAAAGTGACGAGCAGTACTTC. Its protein is CASSGGERESDEQYF.

The V gene is TRBV7-2, the J gene TRBJ1-1, with D unclear. The CDR3 has 13 residues. CDR1 SGHTA and CDR2 FQGNSA come from the germline V gene. V was shortened by 2 bases and J by 7 bases, with 11 bases between the two germline ends. CDR3 region: CASSLQSGYEAFF. The CDR3 bases are TGTGCCAGCAGCTTACAGTCAGGCTATGAAGCTTTCTTT.

In its sample, this clone is large (0.1 to 1%). The gene calls are TRBV5-1 and TRBJ2-5, with 13 bases aligning to TRBD2. This CDR3 contains 16 residues. The germline gives CDR1 SGHRS, CDR2 YFSETQ. V was pared by 2 bases and J by 5 bases, with 6 bases of the junction left unmatched. CDR3 coding DNA: TGCGCCAGCAGCTTCCGGACTAGCGGGAGTGGGGAGACCCAGTACTTC. It specifies CASSFRTSGSGETQYF.

This chain uses TRBV20-1 with TRBJ1-1; a possible D gene is TRBD1 (5 bases). The CDR3 runs 11 residues. CDR1 is DFQATT and CDR2 is SNEGSKA in the germline V gene (reference sequence). The ends were cut back, 7 bases at V and 5 bases at J, with 11 bases in the middle. The CDR3 sequence is CSEKGFTEAFF. The CDR3 DNA reads TGCAGTGAGAAGGGGTTTACTGAAGCTTTCTTT.

The chain combines TRBV14 with TRBJ2-2; D remains ambiguous. Trimming shortened V by 3 bases and J by 1 base, and 6 bases separated the two germline ends. Germline V gives CDR1 SGHDN, CDR2 FVKESK. The CDR3 sequence is 14 residues long. As DNA, the CDR3 is TGTGCCAGCAGCCAGAGAGGGAACACCGGGGAGCTGTTTTTT. It translates to CASSQRGNTGELFF.

The chain uses TRBV5-6 and TRBJ2-7; 8 bases map to TRBD1. This CDR3 contains 17 residues. V lost 0 bases to trimming and J lost 5 bases; unmatched junction nucleotides: 13. Germline V gene lookup returns CDR1 SGHDT and CDR2 YYEEEE. CDR3 loop: CASSLEGQGAFSHEQYF. DNA of the CDR3: TGTGCCAGCAGCTTGGAGGGCCAGGGGGCTTTTTCCCACGAGCAGTACTTC. The full variable domain, completed using reference TRBV5-6 and TRBJ2-7, is DAGVTQSPTHLIKTRGQQVTLRCSPKSGHDTVSWYQQALGQGPQFIFQYYEEEERQRGNFPDRFSGHQFPNYSSELNVNALLLGDSALYLCASSLEGQGAFSHEQYFGPGTRLTVT.

The chain has TRBV6-1 and TRBJ2-7; 12 bases map to TRBD2. V lost 5 bases and J lost 2; bases outside the gene matches: 4. CDR1 and CDR2 (germline): MNHNS, SASEGT. There are 15 residues in the CDR3. CDR3 loop: CASSTLAGGPYEQYF. The CDR3 DNA reads TGTGCCAGCAGTACCCTAGCGGGAGGGCCCTACGAGCAGTACTTC.

The rearrangement joins TRBV5-1 to TRBJ1-1; no clear D gene. Germline V CDR1 and CDR2: SGHRS, YFSETQ. The length of the CDR3 is 14 residues. Deletions cut 4 bases from V and 5 bases from J, with 15 bases between. The CDR3 here is CASSPSRAGTEAFF. As DNA, the CDR3 is TGCGCCAGCAGCCCCTCGAGGGCTGGTACTGAAGCTTTCTTT. Full variable domain (missing parts from reference TRBV5-1 and TRBJ1-1): KAGVTQTPRYLIKTRGQQVTLSCSPISGHRSVSWYQQTPGQGLQFLFEYFSETQRNKGNFPGRFSGRQFSNSRSEMNVSTLELGDSALYLCASSPSRAGTEAFFGQGTRLTVV.

The genes are TRBV7-2 and TRBJ2-2; possible D gene TRBD2, 6 bases. V was trimmed by 5 bases and J by 6 bases, leaving 16 bases between them. Germline V gene data show CDR1 as SGHTA and CDR2 as FQGNSA. The CDR3 has 15 residues. CDR3 DNA: TGTGCCAGCAGCCCCCGGGGGATTGTGGCCGGGGAGCTGTTTTTT. It translates to CASSPRGIVAGELFF.

This chain links TRBV4-1 with TRBJ1-2; D perhaps matches TRBD1 (5 bases). The CDR3 contains 16 residues. The germline V gene has CDR1 MGHRA and CDR2 YSYEKL. V dropped 0 bases and J dropped 2 bases, with 13 bases sitting between them. In DNA, the CDR3 is TGCGCCAGCAGCCAAGATGAGAGCCAGGGAAACTATGGCTACACCTTC. It codes for CASSQDESQGNYGYTF.

V gene TRBV11-2 combines with J gene TRBJ1-2; D may be TRBD1 (6 bases). Trimming stripped 9 bases from V and 2 bases from J, with 13 bases between. Germline-derived CDR1 and CDR2 are SGHAT and FQNNGV. The CDR3 runs 13 residues. The CDR3 DNA reads TGTGCCAGTCAGACAGGAGCGAACTATGGCTACACCTTC. This gives the protein CASQTGANYGYTF.

A single count supports this clone. The CDR3 protein is CASHWLSVMNTEAFF. In nucleotides, the CDR3 is TGTGCCAGCCACTGGCTCAGCGTAATGAACACTGAAGCTTTCTTT. The chain has TRBV2 and TRBJ1-1, with D unclear. This CDR3 spans 15 amino acids. Trimming stripped 8 bases from V and 0 bases from J, with 16 bases between. The germline V gene encodes CDR1 SNHLY and CDR2 FYNNEI.

The V call is TRBV6-4, the J call TRBJ2-1; 11 bases match TRBD1. Germline values: CDR1 MRHNA, CDR2 SNTAGT. There are 16 residues in the CDR3. V gave up 3 bases and J gave up 6 bases; unmatched junction bases: 7. CDR3 residues: CASSDLGQGAGNEQFF. The CDR3 DNA reads TGTGCCAGCAGTGATCTCGGACAGGGGGCGGGCAATGAGCAGTTCTTC.

This sequence joins TRBV5-1 and TRBJ1-2; perhaps TRBD1 as D (5 bases). The CDR3 consists of 15 residues. The germline V and J ends were trimmed by 0 bases and 10 bases, with 19 bases remaining between them. Germline lookup yields CDR1 SGHRS and CDR2 YFSETQ. CDR3 in DNA: TGCGCCAGCAGCTTGGGATCTGAGACAACCAGGGCCTACACCTTC. Its protein is CASSLGSETTRAYTF.

The genes are TRBV15 and TRBJ1-4; D is uncertain. Germline V gene lookup returns CDR1 LNHNV and CDR2 YYDKDF (reference sequence). The V gene lost 3 bases and the J gene lost 7 bases, with 15 bases spanning the gap. This CDR3 has 15 amino acids. CDR3: CATSRVFSEGEKLFF. CDR3 DNA: TGTGCCACCAGCAGGGTATTTTCCGAGGGTGAAAAACTGTTTTTT. Drawing the rest from reference TRBV15 and TRBJ1-4, the complete variable domain is DAMVIQNPRYQVTQFGKPVTLSCSQTLNHNVMYWYQQKSSQAPKLLFHYYDKDFNNEADTPDNFQSRRPNTSFCFLDIRSPGLGDTAMYLCATSRVFSEGEKLFFGSGTQLSVL.

The CDR3 spells CASSVMADSPYEQYF. CDR3 sequence (DNA): TGTGCCAGCAGCGTAATGGCGGACTCCCCCTACGAGCAGTACTTC. The chain combines TRBV9 with TRBJ2-7; the D gene is possibly TRBD2 (5 bases). This CDR3 is built from 15 residues. Germline V lookup: CDR1 SGDLS, CDR2 YYNGEE. Trimming stripped 1 base from V and 2 bases from J, with 13 bases between.

This chain joins TRBV18 and TRBJ2-7; D is possibly TRBD2 (5 bases). Trimming shortened V by 6 bases and J by 4 bases, and 19 bases separated the two germline ends. CDR3 length: 15 amino acids. Germline CDR1 is KGHSH and CDR2 is LQKENI. The CDR3 region is CASSAVSLGSYEQYF. The CDR3 DNA is TGTGCCAGCTCCGCGGTCAGCCTAGGGAGTTACGAGCAGTACTTC.

The CDR3 nucleotides read TGCGCCAGCAGCCTCGCTAGCGGGGCGAACACCGGGGAGCTGTTTTTT. It specifies CASSLASGANTGELFF. The chain recombines TRBV5-1 with TRBJ2-2; 9 bases fit TRBD2. After removal of 4 bases from V and 0 bases from J, the junction contained 4 bases not matched to a gene. The V gene's germline CDR1 is SGHRS and CDR2 YFSETQ. The CDR3 contains 16 residues.

The genes are TRBV7-6 and TRBJ2-2; 10 bases align to TRBD2. CDR3 length: 17 residues. Germline loops: CDR1 SGHVS, CDR2 FNYEAQ. The junction had 12 bases not matched to a gene; V was cut back by 5 bases and J by 6 bases. The DNA of the CDR3 is TGTGCCAGCAGCGAAGCGGGGGGGCAGTATCGACCCGGGGAGCTGTTTTTT. This gives the protein CASSEAGGQYRPGELFF.

This chain links TRBV11-3 with TRBJ1-2, with 7 bases matching TRBD1. This CDR3 has 16 amino acids. The J segment lost 2 bases and the V segment lost 2 bases, leaving 8 bases of the junction unmatched. The germline gives CDR1 SGHNT, CDR2 YENEEA. Here the CDR3 reads CASSLRKDRPNYGYTF. The CDR3 coding sequence is TGTGCCAGCAGCTTAAGAAAGGACAGGCCCAACTATGGCTACACCTTC.

The CDR3 loop is CASSVQGNTEAFF. DNA of the CDR3: TGTGCCAGCAGTGTACAGGGGAACACTGAAGCTTTCTTT. V and J are TRBV6-4 and TRBJ1-1, with D perhaps TRBD1 (6 bases). The CDR3 is 13 residues long. V lost 4 bases and J 1 base, leaving 7 bases between the germline ends. Germline loops: CDR1 MRHNA, CDR2 SNTAGT.

This rearrangement joins TRBV28 to TRBJ1-3; possible D gene TRBD1, 5 bases. The CDR3 is 15 amino acids. CDR1 is MDHEN, CDR2 SYDVKM, per germline. The germline V and J ends were trimmed by 4 bases and 3 bases, with 13 bases remaining between them. The CDR3 loop is CASSSGKIDGNTIYF. CDR3 coding DNA: TGTGCCAGCAGTTCAGGGAAAATAGATGGAAACACCATATATTTT. Supplemented by reference TRBV28 and TRBJ1-3, the full variable domain reads DVKVTQSSRYLVKRTGEKVFLECVQDMDHENMFWYRQDPGLGLRLIYFSYDVKMKEKGDIPEGYSVSREKKERFSLILESASTNQTSMYLCASSSGKIDGNTIYFGEGSWLTVV.

Turning to this clone: Given the absence of the conserved phenylalanine or tryptophan at the CDR3 end, a read error is likely. The limits of the CDR3 on the DNA are not certain, so only TCRdb's listed CDR3 is given. The chain combines TRBV5-4 with TRBJ2-3; TRBD2, the table's D call, was not compared with the DNA. The CDR3 comprises 16 residues, both ends counted. The germline V gene encodes CDR1 SGHNT and CDR2 YYREEE (reference sequence). CDR3 sequence: CASSLEEGFTDTQYLL.